This entry lists 30 T cell receptor beta chains sequenced from one sample in a study of identifying expanded T cells in peripheral blood. The table came from immunoSEQ multiplex PCR; TCRdb's copy has only in-frame clones and leaves some out. The sample carries about 97,000 clones, around 88% recorded once. Sequenced material: blood. These receptors came from a person aged 18-70 years in good health.

V and J are TRBV5-8 and TRBJ2-7; D gene uncertain. V was cut by 2 bases and J by 2 bases, with 8 bases left in between. This CDR3 contains 13 residues. Germline CDR1 is SGHTS and CDR2 is YDEGEE. The CDR3 bases are TGTGCCAGCAGCTTCGACCGCGCCTACGAGCAGTACTTC. Its translation: CASSFDRAYEQYF.

V usage is TRBV6-1 and J usage is TRBJ1-2; TRBD1 is a possible D gene (6 bases). The CDR3 totals 12 residues. Germline lookup yields CDR1 MNHNS and CDR2 SASEGT. V shed 2 bases and J shed 12 bases, with 13 bases lying between them. CDR3 protein: CASSELGRDNTF. The DNA for the CDR3 is TGTGCCAGCAGTGAATTAGGGCGGGACAACACCTTC.

This rearrangement joins TRBV29-1 to TRBJ1-1; 7 nucleotides align to TRBD1. The germline V gene has CDR1 SQVTM and CDR2 ANQGSEA. The V segment lost 6 bases and the J segment 1 base; nucleotides outside the gene matches: 11. This CDR3 comprises 15 residues. CDR3 sequence: CSVLTGLAPNTEAFF. Written as DNA, the CDR3 is TGCAGCGTCCTGACAGGGCTGGCTCCGAACACTGAAGCTTTCTTT.

The gene calls are TRBV6-1 and TRBJ1-5; TRBD1 matches 7 bases. The germline V gene has CDR1 MNHNS and CDR2 SASEGT. This CDR3 has 13 residues. J was trimmed by 7 bases and V by 4 bases; bases with no gene match: 4. The DNA of the CDR3 is TGTGCCAGCAGTGTAGACAGGGTACAGCCCCAGCATTTT. Protein sequence: CASSVDRVQPQHF.

The chain couples TRBV29-1 to TRBJ2-7; weak D call: TRBD1 (6 bases). Trimming took off 1 base at V and 1 base at J, with 14 bases between the two ends. Germline CDR1 SQVTM, CDR2 ANQGSEA. This CDR3 contains 15 residues. CDR3 residues: CSVEVGFRGSYEQYF. The CDR3 DNA sequence: TGCAGCGTTGAAGTGGGCTTCAGGGGATCCTACGAGCAGTACTTC.

J is TRBJ1-1 and V is TRBV6-6; tentative D call: TRBD1 (6 bases). Trimming removed 6 bases from V and 5 bases from J, with 13 bases in between. CDR3 length: 13 amino acids. Per germline, CDR1 MNHNY and CDR2 SVGAGI (reference sequence). The CDR3 spells CASRTYRDTEAFF. In DNA, the CDR3 is TGTGCCAGCAGGACGTACAGGGATACTGAAGCTTTCTTT.

This clone was seen a few times. The chain has TRBV14 and TRBJ1-5; D gene unclear. CDR1 SGHDN and CDR2 FVKESK come from the germline V gene. This CDR3 spans 15 amino acids. Trimming stripped 3 bases from V and 2 bases from J, with 11 bases between. The CDR3 sequence is CASSQGSGGNQPQHF. For the CDR3, the DNA is TGTGCCAGCAGCCAGGGGTCTGGGGGCAATCAGCCCCAGCATTTT.

The genes are TRBV6-5 and TRBJ1-5; D is undetermined. This CDR3 spans 14 amino acids. V was clipped by 1 base and J by 1 base, with 5 bases between them. Germline V CDR1 and CDR2: MNHEY, SVGAGI. CDR3 DNA sequence: TGTGCCAGCAGTTACTTGGACAGCAATCAGCCCCAGCATTTT. This translates into CASSYLDSNQPQHF.

The genes are TRBV18 and TRBJ2-5; D gene unclear. Trimming stripped 4 bases from V and 0 bases from J, with 3 bases between. The CDR3 covers 12 residues. CDR1 and CDR2 (germline): KGHSH, LQKENI. CDR3 protein: CASSQYQETQYF. As DNA, the CDR3 is TGTGCCAGCTCACAGTACCAAGAGACCCAGTACTTC.

Only a few counts were recorded for this clone. The chain links TRBV4-2 to TRBJ1-6; 11 nucleotides align to TRBD1. Germline assignment: CDR1 LGHNA and CDR2 YNFKEQ. The V segment lost 0 bases and the J segment 9 bases; nucleotides outside the gene matches: 4. CDR3 size: 16 residues. The DNA for the CDR3 is TGTGCCAGCAGCCAAGATACGGGGACAGGGGGTTCACCCCTCCACTTT. Protein: CASSQDTGTGGSPLHF.

The chain uses TRBV28 and TRBJ1-2; maybe TRBD1 (5 bases). This CDR3 comprises 15 residues. Trimming pared 8 bases from V and 2 bases from J, leaving 18 bases between. CDR1 and CDR2 (germline): MDHEN, SYDVKM. CDR3 sequence reads: CASSRGPRNNYGYTF. In DNA form, the CDR3 reads TGTGCCAGCTCCCGGGGCCCGAGAAACAACTATGGCTACACCTTC.

The sample holds one count of this clone. The rearrangement joins TRBV2 to TRBJ1-5, with D unresolved. The length of the CDR3 is 14 residues. V lost 6 bases and J 0 bases, leaving 9 bases between the germline ends. Germline CDR1 SNHLY, CDR2 FYNNEI. The CDR3 DNA sequence: TGTGCCAGCAGACCGTGGGTTAGCAATCAGCCCCAGCATTTT. It encodes CASRPWVSNQPQHF.

In DNA form, the CDR3 reads TGTGCCAGCAGCTTGAAGGGACCCACCGGGAGGAATCAGCCCCAGCATTTT. Translated, it gives CASSLKGPTGRNQPQHF. The rearrangement uses TRBV5-7 and TRBJ1-5, with D tentatively TRBD1 (5 bases). TRBV5-7 is marked as an open reading frame, function uncertain. This CDR3 contains 17 residues. The germline V and J ends were trimmed by 1 base and 4 bases, with 18 bases remaining between them.

This clone was counted between two and nine times. V and J are TRBV6-4 and TRBJ2-1; 10 positions agree with TRBD2. The V and J ends lost 3 bases and 3 bases, in that order; junction bases with no gene match: 2. This CDR3 contains 15 residues. Germline-derived CDR1 and CDR2 are MRHNA and SNTAGT. The CDR3 region is CASSESGGDYNEQFF. In DNA form, the CDR3 reads TGTGCCAGCAGTGAAAGCGGGGGGGACTACAATGAGCAGTTCTTC.

The chain has TRBV5-1 and TRBJ1-4, with 9 bases lining up with TRBD1. This CDR3 is built from 16 residues. CDR1 is SGHRS and CDR2 is YFSETQ in the germline V gene. V was clipped by 4 bases and J by 0 bases; unmatched bases: 4. The CDR3: CASSLGDRATNEKLFF. The CDR3 coding sequence is TGCGCCAGCAGCCTTGGGGACAGGGCAACTAATGAAAAACTGTTTTTT.

V usage is TRBV19 and J usage is TRBJ1-1; D unresolved. Germline CDR1 LNHDA, CDR2 SQIVND (reference sequence). The CDR3 covers 13 residues. The V gene lost 4 bases and the J gene lost 6 bases, with 12 bases spanning the gap. This chain's CDR3 is CASSTVVGAEAFF. In nucleotides, the CDR3 is TGTGCCAGTAGTACTGTGGTGGGCGCTGAAGCTTTCTTT.

The table lists this clone with a count of one. This chain joins TRBV19 and TRBJ1-2, with D possibly matching TRBD1 (5 bases). Trimming removed 7 bases at V and 6 bases at J, with 15 bases between. The CDR3 has 13 residues. Germline V gene data show CDR1 as LNHDA and CDR2 as SQIVND (reference sequence). Here the CDR3 DNA reads TGTGCCAGTATCGGGACCGGTAGAGATGGCTACACCTTC. Protein sequence: CASIGTGRDGYTF.

The V gene is TRBV27, the J gene TRBJ1-2, with 11 bases matching TRBD1. This CDR3 has 19 amino acids. J was trimmed by 2 bases and V by 2 bases; bases with no gene match: 13. CDR1 is MNHEY and CDR2 is SMNVEV in the germline V gene (reference sequence). This chain's CDR3 is CASSLIWAGTGGSNYGYTF. CDR3 coding DNA: TGTGCCAGCAGTTTAATTTGGGCCGGGACAGGGGGATCGAACTATGGCTACACCTTC.

This chain uses TRBV7-2 with TRBJ2-1, with D uncertain. The V gene's germline CDR1 is SGHTA and CDR2 FQGNSA. The CDR3 extends over 12 amino acids. Trimming cost V 2 bases and J 8 bases, with 7 bases left between them. The CDR3 loop is CASSLSWDEQFF. The CDR3 DNA follows: TGTGCCAGCAGCTTATCGTGGGATGAGCAGTTCTTC.

This sequence joins TRBV18 and TRBJ2-7, with D maybe TRBD2 (6 bases). V shed 0 bases and J shed 7 bases, with 19 bases lying between them. The CDR3 covers 16 residues. Germline CDR1 and CDR2: KGHSH and LQKENI. CDR3 bases: TGTGCCAGCTCACCACCGTCTGTCGTGGCAGGGAGGGAGCAGTACTTC. Its translation is CASSPPSVVAGREQYF.

The rearrangement joins TRBV5-6 to TRBJ2-6; D is uncertain. Between the trimmed V and J ends, which lost 2 bases and 4 bases, there was a span of 7 bases. The CDR3 runs to 14 residues. Germline V gene data show CDR1 as SGHDT and CDR2 as YYEEEE. CDR3 sequence: CASSFTLGANVLTF. The CDR3 region has the DNA TGTGCCAGCAGCTTTACGTTGGGGGCCAACGTCCTGACTTTC.

The V and J genes are TRBV30 and TRBJ2-5; D is tentatively TRBD1 or TRBD2 (6 bases each). Trimming took 2 bases from V and 1 from J, leaving 11 bases between them. The CDR3 runs to 14 residues. From germline, CDR1 is GTSNPN and CDR2 SVGIG (reference sequence). The CDR3 sequence is CAWSLGGPQETQYF. In DNA form, the CDR3 reads TGTGCCTGGAGTCTCGGGGGCCCCCAAGAGACCCAGTACTTC.

This clone was recorded once. The chain uses TRBV27 and TRBJ2-7; D is perhaps TRBD2 (5 bases). The V end was cut by 6 bases, the J end by 3 bases, with 18 bases between. The CDR3 is 15 amino acids. CDR1 and CDR2 (germline): MNHEY, SMNVEV (reference sequence). Here the CDR3 DNA reads TGTGCCAGCAGCCCCGGGGTTTCACCCCTCTACGAGCAGTACTTC. Amino acid sequence: CASSPGVSPLYEQYF.

The CDR3 spells CASSHDRAQGGAFF. DNA for the CDR3: TGTGCCAGCAGCCACGACCGGGCCCAAGGTGGGGCTTTCTTT. This sequence joins TRBV4-2 and TRBJ1-1; no clear D. The CDR3 has 14 residues. Germline CDR1 reads LGHNA; CDR2 reads YNFKEQ. V dropped 3 bases and J dropped 11 bases, with 19 bases sitting between them.

The V and J genes are TRBV11-2 and TRBJ1-1; D remains ambiguous. Looked up from germline, CDR1 is SGHAT and CDR2 is FQNNGV. The ends were cut back, 5 bases at V and 1 base at J, with 8 bases in the middle. The CDR3 contains 13 residues. CDR3 DNA sequence: TGTGCCAGCAGCCTAACAACGAACACTGAAGCTTTCTTT. Protein: CASSLTTNTEAFF. Complete variable domain (other parts from reference TRBV11-2 and TRBJ1-1): EAGVAQSPRYKIIEKRQSVAFWCNPISGHATLYWYQQILGQGPKLLIQFQNNGVVDDSQLPKDRFSAERLKGVDSTLKIQPAKLEDSAVYLCASSLTTNTEAFFGQGTRLTVV.

This chain uses TRBV5-4 with TRBJ1-2; TRBD1 matches 11 bases. The V and J ends lost 4 bases and 5 bases, in that order; junction bases with no gene match: 10. The CDR3 is 16 residues long. Looked up from germline, CDR1 is SGHNT and CDR2 is YYREEE (reference sequence). CDR3 amino acids: CASSVGGGQGGYGYTF. DNA of the CDR3: TGTGCCAGCAGCGTTGGTGGGGGACAGGGGGGTTATGGCTACACCTTC. The variable domain in full, with the rest retrieved from reference TRBV5-4 and TRBJ1-2, is ETGVTQSPTHLIKTRGQQVTLRCSSQSGHNTVSWYQQALGQGPQFIFQYYREEENGRGNFPPRFSGLQFPNYSSELNVNALELDDSALYLCASSVGGGQGGYGYTFGSGTRLTVV.

The genes are TRBV9 and TRBJ2-3; 16 bases are a match to TRBD2. The length of the CDR3 is 19 residues. Germline assignment: CDR1 SGDLS and CDR2 YYNGEE. The V gene end was trimmed by 3 bases and the J gene end by 3 bases; junction bases not matched to a gene: 10. The CDR3 coding sequence is TGTGCCAGCAGCGCGGGGACCGGGACTAGCGGGGGGGCAACAGATACGCAGTATTTT. This translates into CASSAGTGTSGGATDTQYF.

The chain uses TRBV4-3 and TRBJ1-3; D ambiguous. In germline, CDR1 is LGHNA, CDR2 YSLEER. With 1 base removed from V and 2 bases from J, the gap between germline ends came to 9 bases. This CDR3 region has 15 residues. In nucleotides, the CDR3 is TGCGCCAGCAGCCAAGGGGCGGGTCCTGGAAACACCATATATTTT. Encoded protein: CASSQGAGPGNTIYF.

The rearrangement uses TRBV27 and TRBJ2-7; D perhaps matches TRBD2 (6 bases). CDR1 is MNHEY, CDR2 SMNVEV, per germline (reference sequence). This CDR3 contains 15 residues. V gave up 2 bases and J gave up 0 bases, with 11 bases separating them. The CDR3 region is CASSLVGGDSYEQYF. For the CDR3, the DNA is TGTGCCAGCAGTTTAGTCGGCGGGGACTCCTACGAGCAGTACTTC.

The chain couples TRBV7-2 to TRBJ2-7; 10 bases match TRBD1. The CDR3 loop spans 12 amino acids. The germline V gene encodes CDR1 SGHTA and CDR2 FQGNSA. V trimming: 7 bases; J trimming: 6 bases; junction bases outside the gene matches: 3. The CDR3 sequence is CASTDRGPEQYF. In DNA form, the CDR3 reads TGTGCCAGCACCGACAGGGGGCCCGAGCAGTACTTC.